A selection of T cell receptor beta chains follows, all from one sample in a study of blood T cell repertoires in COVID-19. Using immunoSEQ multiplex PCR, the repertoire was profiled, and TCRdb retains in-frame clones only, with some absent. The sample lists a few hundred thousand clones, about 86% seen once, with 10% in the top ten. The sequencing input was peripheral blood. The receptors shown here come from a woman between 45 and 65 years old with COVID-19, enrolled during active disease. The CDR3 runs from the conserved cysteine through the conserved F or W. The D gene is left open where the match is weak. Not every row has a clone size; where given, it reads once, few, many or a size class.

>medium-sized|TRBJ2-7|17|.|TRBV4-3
CASSQEAVTGSSYEQYF
TGCGCCAGCAGCCAAGAGGCGGTTACAGGGAGCTCCTACGAGCAGTACTTC
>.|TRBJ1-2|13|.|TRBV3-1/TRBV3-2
CASSPRGNYGYTF
TGTGCCAGCAGTCCGCGAGGAAACTATGGCTACACCTTC
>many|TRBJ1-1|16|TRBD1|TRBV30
CAWSSGTGGRTTEAFF
TGTGCCTGGAGTAGCGGGACAGGGGGAAGGACCACTGAAGCTTTCTTT
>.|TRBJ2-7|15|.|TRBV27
CASSLSQYLSYEQYF
TGTGCCAGCAGTTTATCACAGTACCTCTCCTACGAGCAGTACTTC
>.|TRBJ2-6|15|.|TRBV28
CASILRRAGANVLTF
TGTGCCAGCATTTTGAGGAGGGCTGGGGCCAACGTCCTGACTTTC
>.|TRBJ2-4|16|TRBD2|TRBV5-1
CASSLVPSGAQNIQYF
TGCGCCAGCAGCTTGGTCCCCAGCGGGGCTCAAAACATTCAGTACTTC
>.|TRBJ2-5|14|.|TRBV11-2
CASSKTSTQETQYF
TGTGCCAGCAGCAAAACTAGCACCCAAGAGACCCAGTACTTC
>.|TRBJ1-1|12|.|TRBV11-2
CASSKGGTEAFF
TGTGCCAGCAGCAAGGGGGGGACTGAAGCTTTCTTT
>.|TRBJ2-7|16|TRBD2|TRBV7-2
CASSSGGGQGRYEQYF
TGTGCCAGCAGCTCGGGGGGAGGTCAGGGAAGATACGAGCAGTACTTC
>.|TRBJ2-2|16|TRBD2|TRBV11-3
CASSRGTRGDTGELFF
TGTGCCAGCAGCCGAGGGACTAGAGGGGATACCGGGGAGCTGTTTTTT
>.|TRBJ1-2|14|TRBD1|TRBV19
CASSIRGPDHGYTF
TGTGCCAGTAGTATAAGGGGGCCGGACCATGGCTACACCTTC